Presented here are 3 T cell receptor beta chains from one specimen sequenced in a study of response to subunit inactivated influenza vaccine. MiXCR, applied by TCRdb to the RT-PCR reads, yields one record per CDR3 protein. The data show 500,000 to 700,000 distinct CDR3 sequences, with roughly 23% seen just once and 2.8% held by the top ten. These records were also assigned to another study, of T cells expressing NK-cell markers. That report notes: 5'RACE template switching with UMIs produced the TCR beta cDNA.

The source was CD4+ T cells sorted from PBMCs, collected approximately 12 days after vaccination. The receptors were sampled from a man aged 50 to 60 who received an inactivated influenza vaccine.

This clonotype was counted between two and nine times. J is TRBJ2-2 and V is TRBV7-2; no clear D gene. Germline V gene sequence: CDR1 SGHTA, CDR2 FQGNSA. Trimming stripped 2 bases from V and 2 bases from J, with 12 bases between. The CDR3 has 16 amino acids. CDR3 sequence: CASSLMGGANTGELFF. The CDR3 coding sequence is TGTGCCAGCAGCTTAATGGGCGGAGCCAACACCGGGGAGCTGTTTTTT.

This clonotype appeared a single time. The rearrangement joins TRBV4-2 to TRBJ2-3, with unresolved D. This CDR3 has 15 amino acids. The ends were cut back, 0 bases at V and 2 bases at J, with 9 bases in the middle. Germline V gene data show CDR1 as LGHNA and CDR2 as YNFKEQ. For the CDR3, the DNA is TGTGCCAGCAGCCAAGATACAACCATCACAGATACGCAGTATTTT. Translated: CASSQDTTITDTQYF.

This sequence joins TRBV12-3 or TRBV12-4 and TRBJ2-7; D might be TRBD1 or TRBD2, each matching 6 bases. The V gene lost 6 bases and the J gene lost 2 bases, with 17 bases spanning the gap. CDR3 size: 15 residues. The CDR3 DNA reads as TGTGCCAGCAGACAAGGACAAGGGGGGCCCTACGAGCAGTACTTC. Translated: CASRQGQGGPYEQYF.